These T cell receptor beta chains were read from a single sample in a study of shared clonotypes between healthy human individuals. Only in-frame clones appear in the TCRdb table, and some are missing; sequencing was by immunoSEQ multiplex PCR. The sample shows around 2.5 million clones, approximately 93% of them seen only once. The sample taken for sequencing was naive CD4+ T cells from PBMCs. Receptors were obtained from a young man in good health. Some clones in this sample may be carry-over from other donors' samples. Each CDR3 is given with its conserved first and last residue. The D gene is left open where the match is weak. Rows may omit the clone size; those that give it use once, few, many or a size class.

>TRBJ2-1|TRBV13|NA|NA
CASRRSLRGDEQFF
TGTGCCAGCCGGCGGAGCCTGAGAGGCGATGAGCAGTTCTTC
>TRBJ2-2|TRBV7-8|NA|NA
CASSPRDAGELFF
TGTGCCAGCAGCCCTCGGGACGCCGGGGAGCTGTTTTTT
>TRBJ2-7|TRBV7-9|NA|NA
CASSLTDGVGGEQYF
TGTGCCAGCAGCCTCACGGACGGCGTCGGAGGCGAGCAGTACTTC
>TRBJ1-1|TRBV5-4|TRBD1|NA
CASSSGTGGRNTEAFF
TGTGCCAGCAGCTCCGGGACAGGGGGGAGAAACACTGAAGCTTTCTTT
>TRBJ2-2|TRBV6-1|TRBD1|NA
CASTEGWDRGWSNTGELFF
TGTGCCAGCACTGAAGGGTGGGACAGGGGATGGTCGAACACCGGGGAGCTGTTTTTT
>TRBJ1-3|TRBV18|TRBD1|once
CASSPTRDRGDTIYF
TGTGCCAGCTCACCCACTCGGGACAGGGGCGACACCATATATTTT
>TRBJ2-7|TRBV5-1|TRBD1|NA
CASSHGTGPGYEQYF
TGCGCCAGCAGCCACGGGACAGGGCCGGGGTACGAGCAGTACTTC
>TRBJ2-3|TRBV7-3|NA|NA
CASSSMGLGTDTQYF
TGTGCCAGCAGCTCGATGGGACTTGGCACAGATACGCAGTATTTT
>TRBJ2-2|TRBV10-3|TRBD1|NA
CASWDRAGTGELFF
TGTGCCAGCTGGGACAGGGCGGGCACCGGGGAGCTGTTTTTT
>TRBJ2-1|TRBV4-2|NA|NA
CASSQEGPEQFF
TGTGCCAGCAGCCAAGAAGGGCCTGAGCAGTTCTTC
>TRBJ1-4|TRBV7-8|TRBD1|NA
CASSFRGQVNEKLFF
TGTGCCAGCAGCTTTAGAGGACAGGTCAATGAAAAACTGTTTTTT
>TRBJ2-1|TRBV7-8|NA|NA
CASSGGYYNEQFF
TGTGCCAGCAGTGGCGGGTACTACAATGAGCAGTTCTTC
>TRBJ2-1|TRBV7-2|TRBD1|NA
CASSFGPDRGQFF
TGTGCCAGCAGCTTCGGCCCCGACAGGGGACAGTTCTTC
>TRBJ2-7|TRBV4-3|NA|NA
CASSQDLAGTYEQYF
TGCGCCAGCAGCCAAGATCTTGCAGGGACATACGAGCAGTACTTC
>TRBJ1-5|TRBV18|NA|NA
CASSPGQGSRNQPQHF
TGTGCCAGCTCACCAGGGCAGGGAAGTAGAAATCAGCCCCAGCATTTT
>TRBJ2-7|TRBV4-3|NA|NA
CASTPRDDEQYF
TGCGCCAGCACCCCCCGGGACGACGAGCAGTACTTC
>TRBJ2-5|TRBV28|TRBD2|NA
CASRRGIAAGEQETQYF
TGTGCCAGCAGAAGGGGTATTGCAGCGGGAGAGCAAGAGACCCAGTACTTC
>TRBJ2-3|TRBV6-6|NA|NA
CASSFPTRGGTDTQYF
TGTGCCAGCAGTTTCCCGACCCGTGGCGGTACAGATACGCAGTATTTT
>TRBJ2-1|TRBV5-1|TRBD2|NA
CASSLALAGLNEQFF
TGCGCCAGCAGCTTGGCGTTAGCGGGACTAAATGAGCAGTTCTTC
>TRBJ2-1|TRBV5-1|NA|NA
CASSSGTEDNEQFF
TGCGCCAGCAGCTCCGGGACCGAAGACAATGAGCAGTTCTTC
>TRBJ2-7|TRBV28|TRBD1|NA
CASRRTGGFEQYF
TGTGCCAGCAGAAGGACAGGGGGCTTCGAGCAGTACTTC
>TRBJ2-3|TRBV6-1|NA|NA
CASSILGYTDTQYF
TGTGCCAGCAGTATATTGGGGTACACAGATACGCAGTATTTT
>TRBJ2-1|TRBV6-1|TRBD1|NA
CASSGRDRGHNEQFF
TGTGCCAGCAGCGGACGGGACAGGGGACACAATGAGCAGTTCTTC
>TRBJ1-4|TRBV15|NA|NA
CATSRVKPLAGTNEKLFF
TGTGCCACCAGCAGAGTTAAACCCCTGGCAGGCACTAATGAAAAACTGTTTTTT
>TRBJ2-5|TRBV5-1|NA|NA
CASSWGPVAQETQYF
TGCGCCAGCAGCTGGGGGCCAGTGGCCCAAGAGACCCAGTACTTC
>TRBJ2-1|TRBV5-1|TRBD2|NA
CASSLLGTSGGDNEQFF
TGCGCCAGCAGCTTGCTGGGAACTAGCGGGGGGGACAATGAGCAGTTCTTC
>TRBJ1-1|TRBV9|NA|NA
CASSGPPGNTEAFF
TGTGCCAGCAGCGGCCCCCCCGGGAACACTGAAGCTTTCTTT
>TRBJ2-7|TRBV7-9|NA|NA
CASSLGPEQYF
TGTGCCAGCAGCTTAGGTCCAGAGCAGTACTTC
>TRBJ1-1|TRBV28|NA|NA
CASSFQGGNTEAFF
TGTGCCAGCAGCTTTCAGGGCGGGAACACTGAAGCTTTCTTT
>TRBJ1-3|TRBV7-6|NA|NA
CASSLAREGMRYF
TGTGCCAGCAGCTTAGCGCGAGAGGGAATGAGATATTTT
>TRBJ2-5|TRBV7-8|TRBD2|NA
CASSSGLAGGIETQYF
TGTGCCAGCAGCTCTGGACTAGCGGGAGGGATTGAGACCCAGTACTTC
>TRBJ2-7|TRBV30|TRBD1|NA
CAWKSARGYEQYF
TGTGCCTGGAAGTCGGCCAGGGGGTACGAGCAGTACTTC
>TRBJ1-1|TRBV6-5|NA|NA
CASRSYDYTEAFF
TGTGCCAGCAGATCCTATGATTACACTGAAGCTTTCTTT
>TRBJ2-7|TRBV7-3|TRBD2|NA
CASSLASGGPYEQYF
TGTGCCAGCAGCTTAGCTAGCGGGGGGCCCTACGAGCAGTACTTC
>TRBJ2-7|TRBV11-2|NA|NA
CASSLGTGNTYEQYF
TGTGCCAGCAGCTTAGGGACTGGGAATACCTACGAGCAGTACTTC
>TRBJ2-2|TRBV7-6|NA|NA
CASSLIGWELFF
TGTGCCAGCAGCTTAATCGGCTGGGAGCTGTTTTTT
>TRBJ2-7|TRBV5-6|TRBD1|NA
CASSLVPGTGSWDEQYF
TGTGCCAGCAGCTTGGTTCCCGGGACAGGGAGCTGGGACGAGCAGTACTTC
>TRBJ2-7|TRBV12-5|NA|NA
CASGPTAGSEQYF
TGTGCTAGTGGTCCAACTGCGGGCTCCGAGCAGTACTTC
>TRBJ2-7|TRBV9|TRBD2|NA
CASSARLAGDTYEQYF
TGTGCCAGCAGCGCTCGGCTAGCGGGAGATACCTACGAGCAGTACTTC